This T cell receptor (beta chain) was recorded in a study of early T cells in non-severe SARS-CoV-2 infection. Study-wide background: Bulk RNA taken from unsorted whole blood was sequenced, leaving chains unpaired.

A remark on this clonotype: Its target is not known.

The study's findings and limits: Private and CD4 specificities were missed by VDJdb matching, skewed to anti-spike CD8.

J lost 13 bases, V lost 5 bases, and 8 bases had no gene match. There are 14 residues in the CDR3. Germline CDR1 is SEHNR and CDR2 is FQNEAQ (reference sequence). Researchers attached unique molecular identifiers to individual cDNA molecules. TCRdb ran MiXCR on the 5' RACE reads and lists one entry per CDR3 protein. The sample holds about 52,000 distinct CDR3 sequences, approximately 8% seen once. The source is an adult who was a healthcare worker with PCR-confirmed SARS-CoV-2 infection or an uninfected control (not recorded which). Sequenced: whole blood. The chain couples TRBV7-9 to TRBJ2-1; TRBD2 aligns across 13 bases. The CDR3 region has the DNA TGTGCCAGCAGCCCCGGACTAGCGGGAGCGTTTCAGTTCTTC. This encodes CASSPGLAGAFQFF.